This T cell receptor (beta chain) was retrieved from a study of blood T cell repertoires in COVID-19. As for the study in general: The United States, Italy and Spain were the sources of the acute and convalescent COVID-19 samples. PBMCs, B-cell-depleted T cells, or T cells provided the cDNA or gDNA that made up the material.

The sample holds a few counts of this clone. Authors' methods: Reference gene primer amplification gave estimated nucleated cell counts. Libraries were prepared by immunoSEQ multiplex PCR; TCRdb keeps only in-frame clonotypes and omits some of them. V and J calls and clone size are copied from that table; D and trimming were computed from the DNA. There are about 120,000 clones in the sample; 70% to 90% occur only once, and roughly 7.9% lies in the top ten. The CDR3 is 16 residues long. Trimming removed 0 bases from V and 4 bases from J; junction bases left unmatched: 7. Germline lookup yields CDR1 SGHRS and CDR2 YFSETQ.

Specimen: peripheral blood. This clonotype originated in a man between 65 and 80 years old who had recovered from COVID-19. This chain joins TRBV5-1 and TRBJ2-5; TRBD2 matches at 9 bases. CDR3 protein: CASSLVGSGGRETQYF. The CDR3 DNA reads as TGCGCCAGCAGCTTGGTTGGTAGCGGGGGAAGAGAGACCCAGTACTTC.